Listed here are 23 T cell receptor beta chains from one sample, sequenced in a study of memory CD4+ T cells and cytomegalovirus serostatus. Repertoires were generated with immunoSEQ multiplex PCR, while TCRdb's copy carries only in-frame clones and drops some. The repertoire holds some 54,000 clones, with around 83% as singletons. Single viable CD3+CD4+CD8-CD45RO+ cells were sorted as the memory CD4+ T cells. The material sequenced was memory CD4+ T cells from blood. These receptor sequences come from an adult in good health and CMV-seropositive.

The J gene is TRBJ1-1, the V gene TRBV29-1; D is ambiguous. The germline gives CDR1 SQVTM, CDR2 ANQGSEA. V was pared by 2 bases and J by 8 bases, with 15 bases between. There are 13 residues in the CDR3. The CDR3 coding sequence is TGCAGCGTTGAACACTCGGCAGAAACCGAAGCTTTCTTT. Encoded protein: CSVEHSAETEAFF.

This chain joins TRBV7-9 and TRBJ2-3; D gene unclear. The germline V gene encodes CDR1 SEHNR and CDR2 FQNEAQ (reference sequence). The CDR3 consists of 15 residues. V was shortened by 3 bases and J by 4 bases, with 14 bases between the two germline ends. The CDR3 DNA is TGTGCCAGCAGCTTTCACCTGGGTGGGGCAGATACGCAGTATTTT. Translated, it gives CASSFHLGGADTQYF.

The CDR3 reads CAISESANDEQYF. CDR3 nucleotides: TGTGCCATCAGTGAATCGGCAAACGACGAGCAGTACTTC. The chain uses TRBV10-3 and TRBJ2-7; D ambiguous. Looked up from germline, CDR1 is ENHRY and CDR2 is SYGVKD. Trimming pared 3 bases from V and 5 bases from J, leaving 11 bases between. The CDR3 is 13 residues long.

This clone occurred once. The CDR3 does not end in the conserved phenylalanine or tryptophan, so this is likely a read error. Because the CDR3's place on the DNA is in doubt, the DNA is left out and the CDR3 is given as listed by TCRdb. V is TRBV18 and J is TRBJ2-7. The CDR3 is 9 amino acids long, termini counted. Germline V lookup: CDR1 KGHSH, CDR2 LQKENI. The chain's CDR3 is CASSPAGWG.

The chain carries TRBV4-3 and TRBJ2-3; D is undetermined. CDR3 length: 13 residues. With 0 bases removed from V and 5 bases from J, the gap between germline ends came to 6 bases. CDR1 is LGHNA, CDR2 YSLEER, per germline. The CDR3 loop is CASSQDIEDTQYF. In nucleotides, the CDR3 is TGCGCCAGCAGCCAAGATATAGAAGATACGCAGTATTTT.

The rearrangement links TRBV9 to TRBJ2-3; 9 nucleotides line up with TRBD2. The CDR3 length is 16 residues. Per the germline V gene, CDR1 is SGDLS and CDR2 is YYNGEE. J lost 3 bases, V lost 0 bases, and 5 bases had no gene match. The DNA for the CDR3 is TGTGCCAGCAGCGTAGCTAGCGGGACCTTTACAGATACGCAGTATTTT. Its translation is CASSVASGTFTDTQYF.

This clone showed up just a few times. The V and J genes are TRBV29-1 and TRBJ1-6, with D unresolved. Germline CDR1 SQVTM, CDR2 ANQGSEA. With 1 base removed from V and 8 bases from J, the gap between germline ends came to 9 bases. The CDR3 runs 13 residues. The CDR3 DNA follows: TGCAGCGTTGAAGTCGAGAGAGATTCACCCCTCCACTTT. This codes for CSVEVERDSPLHF. The full variable domain, rest sourced from reference TRBV29-1 and TRBJ1-6, is SAVISQKPSRDICQRGTSLTIQCQVDSQVTMMFWYRQQPGQSLTLIATANQGSEATYESGFVIDKFPISRPNLTFSTLTVSNMSPEDSSIYLCSVEVERDSPLHFGNGTRLTVT.

The J gene is TRBJ1-1, the V gene TRBV7-9; D is perhaps TRBD1 (5 bases). Trimming cost V 5 bases and J 4 bases, with 14 bases left between them. The germline V gene has CDR1 SEHNR and CDR2 FQNEAQ (reference sequence). The CDR3 is 14 amino acids. This chain's CDR3 is CASSPRGESTEAFF. The CDR3 DNA reads TGTGCCAGCAGCCCGAGAGGGGAGAGCACTGAAGCTTTCTTT.

This rearrangement joins TRBV5-1 to TRBJ2-7, with 7 bases fitting TRBD1. CDR1 is SGHRS and CDR2 is YFSETQ in the germline V gene. The trim removed 2 bases at V and 5 bases at J, leaving 13 bases unmatched. The CDR3 runs 16 residues. For the CDR3, the DNA is TGCGCCAGCAGCTTAGGTCGCCCGGACAGGTCGGACGAGCAGTACTTC. Translated: CASSLGRPDRSDEQYF.

The CDR3 nucleotides are TGTGCCAGCTCCGAGGACAGGAACACCGGGGAGCTGTTTTTT. Translated, it gives CASSEDRNTGELFF. The rearrangement uses TRBV6-5 and TRBJ2-2, with a weak D call TRBD1 (6 bases). The V and J ends lost 8 bases and 1 base respectively, with 11 bases between them. Germline V CDR1 and CDR2: MNHEY, SVGAGI. The length of the CDR3 is 14 residues.

J is TRBJ2-3 and V is TRBV7-6; TRBD1 matches at 7 bases. Germline CDR1 reads SGHVS; CDR2 reads FNYEAQ. V shed 5 bases and J 5 bases; nucleotides not matched to a gene: 10. The CDR3 has 15 amino acids. The CDR3 DNA sequence: TGTGCCAGCAGCCCTACCCCTCGACAGGGAGATACGCAGTATTTT. This sequence encodes CASSPTPRQGDTQYF.

V usage is TRBV5-1 and J usage is TRBJ1-1, with D hard to call. CDR1 is SGHRS, CDR2 YFSETQ, per germline. Trimming took off 0 bases at V and 1 base at J, with 13 bases between the two ends. The CDR3 contains 16 residues. The CDR3 nucleotides are TGCGCCAGCAGCTTGGCCTGGGGTCGGGCGAACACTGAAGCTTTCTTT. This gives the protein CASSLAWGRANTEAFF. Variable domain in full (rest from reference TRBV5-1 and TRBJ1-1): KAGVTQTPRYLIKTRGQQVTLSCSPISGHRSVSWYQQTPGQGLQFLFEYFSETQRNKGNFPGRFSGRQFSNSRSEMNVSTLELGDSALYLCASSLAWGRANTEAFFGQGTRLTVV.

This chain connects TRBV10-1 to TRBJ1-3; D remains ambiguous. The CDR3 consists of 15 residues. Trimming removed 4 bases at V and 0 bases at J, with 10 bases between. Germline CDR1 is WNHNN and CDR2 is SYGVQD (reference sequence). The CDR3 DNA sequence: TGCGCCAGCAGTGCTGACGGTAGCTCTGGAAACACCATATATTTT. It yields the protein CASSADGSSGNTIYF.

The chain carries TRBV10-3 and TRBJ1-4; TRBD1 might be the D (5 bases). This CDR3 has 13 residues. Trimming took off 6 bases at V and 8 bases at J, with 13 bases between the two ends. Germline CDR1 ENHRY, CDR2 SYGVKD. Here the CDR3 reads CAIRMEGNEKLFF. CDR3 nucleotides: TGTGCCATCAGAATGGAGGGGAACGAAAAACTGTTTTTT.

The V call is TRBV11-2, the J call TRBJ1-6, with D perhaps matching TRBD1 (6 bases). CDR1 and CDR2 from the germline V gene are SGHAT and FQNNGV. Trimming removed 6 bases at V and 0 bases at J, with 15 bases between. CDR3 size: 17 residues. The CDR3 DNA reads as TGTGCCAGCAGTTTCAAGTACAGGGCCTCCTATAATTCACCCCTCCACTTT. It yields the protein CASSFKYRASYNSPLHF.

The gene calls are TRBV28 and TRBJ1-1; 8 bases are a match to TRBD1. The germline V gene has CDR1 MDHEN and CDR2 SYDVKM. The CDR3 runs to 16 residues. With V trimmed by 3 bases and J by 5 bases, 11 bases remained unmatched. CDR3 sequence: CASSFDPQGARTEAFF. The CDR3 nucleotides are TGTGCCAGCAGTTTCGACCCCCAGGGGGCTCGTACTGAAGCTTTCTTT.

The J gene is TRBJ1-2, the V gene TRBV6-6; D not certain. Looked up from germline, CDR1 is MNHNY and CDR2 is SVGAGI (reference sequence). V lost 2 bases and J lost 8, with 12 bases in between. CDR3 length equals 13 residues. The CDR3 nucleotides read TGTGCCAGCAGTTACCGTCAGGTTGACGGCTACACCTTC. Its protein product is CASSYRQVDGYTF.

This chain joins TRBV13 and TRBJ1-4, with D uncertain. Germline CDR1 and CDR2: PRHDT and FYEKMQ (reference sequence). The CDR3 runs to 14 residues. With 5 bases removed from V and 2 bases from J, the gap between germline ends came to 9 bases. In nucleotides, the CDR3 is TGTGCCAGCAGCATCCGCGTTACTAATGAAAAACTGTTTTTT. Translated, it gives CASSIRVTNEKLFF.

This chain links TRBV28 with TRBJ1-2; TRBD1 is a possible D gene (6 bases). The CDR3 is 15 residues long. Between the trimmed V and J ends, which lost 6 bases and 5 bases, there was a span of 19 bases. Germline CDR1 MDHEN, CDR2 SYDVKM. CDR3 region: CASRAQQGLGYGYTF. CDR3 bases: TGTGCCAGCAGGGCTCAACAGGGTTTAGGTTATGGCTACACCTTC.

The chain carries TRBV7-2 and TRBJ2-7; 10 bases agree with TRBD2. Losses at the gene ends were 5 bases for V and 6 bases for J; bases not matched to a gene: 7. Germline lookup yields CDR1 SGHTA and CDR2 FQGNSA. CDR3 size: 14 residues. The CDR3 bases are TGTGCCAGCAGCATGAGCGGGGGGGCCTTCGAGCAGTACTTC. It is translated as CASSMSGGAFEQYF.

CDR3 protein: CASSNGEPLSGANVLTF. In DNA form, the CDR3 reads TGTGCCAGCAGCAACGGCGAACCACTCTCTGGGGCCAACGTCCTGACTTTC. The chain joins TRBV5-6 to TRBJ2-6, with D uncertain. Germline CDR1 and CDR2: SGHDT and YYEEEE. This CDR3 contains 17 residues. V was trimmed by 4 bases and J by 0 bases, leaving 14 bases between them.

This chain connects TRBV5-1 to TRBJ2-7, with TRBD1 as a possible D gene (6 bases). Germline CDR1 reads SGHRS; CDR2 reads YFSETQ. V lost 7 bases, J lost 1 base, and 9 bases lay in between. The CDR3 is 12 amino acids. CDR3 DNA: TGCGCCAGCTCAGGGGATTCCTACGAGCAGTACTTC. Translated, it gives CASSGDSYEQYF.

The chain employs TRBV29-1 and TRBJ2-3; TRBD2 matches 8 bases. This CDR3 spans 14 amino acids. The trim removed 7 bases at V and 4 bases at J, leaving 10 bases unmatched. Per the germline V gene, CDR1 is SQVTM and CDR2 is ANQGSEA. The CDR3 nucleotides read TGCAGCGCTCGCCCGGGACTAGGGGCAGATACGCAGTATTTT. It encodes CSARPGLGADTQYF.